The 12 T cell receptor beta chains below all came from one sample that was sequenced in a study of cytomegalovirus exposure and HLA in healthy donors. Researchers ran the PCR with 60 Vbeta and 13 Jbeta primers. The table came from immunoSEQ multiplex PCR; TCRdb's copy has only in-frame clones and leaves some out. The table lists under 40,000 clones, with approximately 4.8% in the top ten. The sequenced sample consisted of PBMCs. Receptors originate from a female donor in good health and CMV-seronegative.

As DNA, the CDR3 is TGTGCCAGCAGCGTCGCCGGGACAGGGAATTACTACGAGCAGTACTTC. It encodes CASSVAGTGNYYEQYF. J is TRBJ2-7 and V is TRBV9, with 9 bases identical to TRBD1. The CDR3 has 16 residues. From germline, CDR1 is SGDLS and CDR2 YYNGEE. Unmatched junction bases numbered 9, after V lost 2 bases and J lost 3 bases.

CDR3 DNA sequence: TGTGCCAGCCACCTAACCTGGAACACTGAAGCTTTCTTT. This translates into CASHLTWNTEAFF. V usage is TRBV6-1 and J usage is TRBJ1-1, with D unresolved. In germline, CDR1 is MNHNS, CDR2 SASEGT. The CDR3 sequence is 13 residues long. V was shortened by 8 bases and J by 1 base, with 11 bases between the two germline ends.

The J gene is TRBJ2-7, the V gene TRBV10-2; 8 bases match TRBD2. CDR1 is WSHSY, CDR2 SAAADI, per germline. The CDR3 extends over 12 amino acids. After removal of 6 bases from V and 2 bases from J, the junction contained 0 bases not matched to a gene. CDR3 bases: TGCGCCAGCAGCGGGGGGGCCTACGAGCAGTACTTC. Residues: CASSGGAYEQYF.

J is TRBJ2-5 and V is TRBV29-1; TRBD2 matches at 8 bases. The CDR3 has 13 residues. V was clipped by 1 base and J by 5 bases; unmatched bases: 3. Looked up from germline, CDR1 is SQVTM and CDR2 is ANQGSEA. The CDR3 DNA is TGCAGCGTTGAAGCGGGGGGGGTCGAGACCCAGTACTTC. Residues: CSVEAGGVETQYF. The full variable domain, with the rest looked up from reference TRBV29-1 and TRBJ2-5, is SAVISQKPSRDICQRGTSLTIQCQVDSQVTMMFWYRQQPGQSLTLIATANQGSEATYESGFVIDKFPISRPNLTFSTLTVSNMSPEDSSIYLCSVEAGGVETQYFGPGTRLLVL.

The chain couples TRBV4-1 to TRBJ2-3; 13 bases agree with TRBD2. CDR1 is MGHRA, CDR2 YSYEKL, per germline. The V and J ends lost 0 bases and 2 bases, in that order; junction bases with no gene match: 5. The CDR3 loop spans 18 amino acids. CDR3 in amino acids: CASSQELGLAGVTDTQYF. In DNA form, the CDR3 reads TGCGCCAGCAGCCAAGAGCTCGGACTAGCGGGGGTCACAGATACGCAGTATTTT.

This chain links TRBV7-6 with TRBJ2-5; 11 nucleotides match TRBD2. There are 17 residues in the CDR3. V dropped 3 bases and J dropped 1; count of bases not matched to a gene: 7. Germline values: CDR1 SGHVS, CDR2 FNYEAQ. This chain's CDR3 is CASSFLLTSGAQETQYF. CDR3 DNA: TGTGCCAGCAGCTTTCTGCTGACTAGCGGGGCCCAAGAGACCCAGTACTTC.

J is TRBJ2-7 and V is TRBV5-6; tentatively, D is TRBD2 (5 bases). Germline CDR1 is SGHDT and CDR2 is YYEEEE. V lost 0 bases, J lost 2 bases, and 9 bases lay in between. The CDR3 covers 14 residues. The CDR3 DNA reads TGTGCCAGCAGCTTGGCGGGGATCCCCTACGAGCAGTACTTC. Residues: CASSLAGIPYEQYF.

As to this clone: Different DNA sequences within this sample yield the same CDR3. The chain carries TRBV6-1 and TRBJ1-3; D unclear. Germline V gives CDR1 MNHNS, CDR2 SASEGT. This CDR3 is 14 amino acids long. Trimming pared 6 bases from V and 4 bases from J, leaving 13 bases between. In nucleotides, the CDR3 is TGTGCCAGCAGCCAGAGTGGGGAGGGAAACACCATATATTTT. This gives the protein CASSQSGEGNTIYF.

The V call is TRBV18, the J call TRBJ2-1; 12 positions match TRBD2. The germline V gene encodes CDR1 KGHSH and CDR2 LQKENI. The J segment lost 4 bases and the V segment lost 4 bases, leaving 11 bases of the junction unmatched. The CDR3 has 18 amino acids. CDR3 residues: CASSRGPSGGASYNEQFF. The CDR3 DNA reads TGTGCCAGCTCACGCGGGCCTAGCGGGGGGGCCTCGTACAATGAGCAGTTCTTC.

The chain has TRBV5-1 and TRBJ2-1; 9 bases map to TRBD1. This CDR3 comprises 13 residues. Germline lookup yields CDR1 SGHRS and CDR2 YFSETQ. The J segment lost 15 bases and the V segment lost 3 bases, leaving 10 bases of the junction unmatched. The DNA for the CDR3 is TGCGCCAGCAGCTCCTGGGACAGGGAAGTTCCGTTCTTC. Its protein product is CASSSWDREVPFF. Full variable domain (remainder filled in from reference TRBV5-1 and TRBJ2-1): KAGVTQTPRYLIKTRGQQVTLSCSPISGHRSVSWYQQTPGQGLQFLFEYFSETQRNKGNFPGRFSGRQFSNSRSEMNVSTLELGDSALYLCASSSWDREVPFFGPGTRLTVL.

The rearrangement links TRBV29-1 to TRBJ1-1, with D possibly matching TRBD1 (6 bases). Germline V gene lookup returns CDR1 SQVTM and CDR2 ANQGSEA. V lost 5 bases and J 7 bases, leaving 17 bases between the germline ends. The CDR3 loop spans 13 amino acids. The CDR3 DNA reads TGCAGCGTTTCCCAACGTCCACAGGGTGAAGCTTTCTTT. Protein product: CSVSQRPQGEAFF. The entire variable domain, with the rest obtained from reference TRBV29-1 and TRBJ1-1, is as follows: SAVISQKPSRDICQRGTSLTIQCQVDSQVTMMFWYRQQPGQSLTLIATANQGSEATYESGFVIDKFPISRPNLTFSTLTVSNMSPEDSSIYLCSVSQRPQGEAFFGQGTRLTVV.

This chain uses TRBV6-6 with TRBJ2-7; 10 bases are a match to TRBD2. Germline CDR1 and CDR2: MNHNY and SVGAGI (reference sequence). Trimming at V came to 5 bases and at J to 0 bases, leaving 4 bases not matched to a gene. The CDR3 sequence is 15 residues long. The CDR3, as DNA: TGTGCCAGCAGTACTACTAGCGGGGCCTCCTACGAGCAGTACTTC. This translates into CASSTTSGASYEQYF.